The 30 T cell receptor beta chains reported below all come from one sample, sequenced in a study of T cell clonotyping in hematopoietic cell transplantation (dated by TCRdb to about 2021). The time point label for this specimen denotes: recipient sample about 28 days before transplant, after cytoreduction. The library relied on the immunoSEQ multiplex PCR assay. As stored in TCRdb, this immuneACCESS dataset retains in-frame rearrangements with V and J assigned. A fraction of the clones does not appear; measured against another copy, unresolved V genes explain less than half of the discrepancy, and the remainder lacks a known reason. The sample contains more than 40,000 clones, around 85% of them found a single time. Approximately 3% of the sample comes from the top ten. The specimen comprised peripheral blood mononuclear cells, sampled before stem cell transplant. Source of these receptors: a man in his sixties with acute myeloid leukemia. Some clones in this sample may be carry-over from other donors' samples.

The chain has TRBV2 and TRBJ2-7; either TRBD1 or TRBD2 may fit D (7 bases each). CDR1 is SNHLY, CDR2 FYNNEI, per germline. Trimming removed 5 bases from V and 3 bases from J, with 17 bases in between. The CDR3 spans 15 residues. The CDR3 loop reads CASSQGEGGLYEQYF. The CDR3 nucleotides read TGTGCCAGCAGTCAGGGGGAGGGGGGACTCTACGAGCAGTACTTC. The full variable domain, rest sourced from reference TRBV2 and TRBJ2-7, is EPEVTQTPSHQVTQMGQEVILRCVPISNHLYFYWYRQILGQKVEFLVSFYNNEISEKSEIFDDQFSVERPDGSNFTLKIRSTKLEDSAMYFCASSQGEGGLYEQYFGPGTRLTVT.

This chain joins TRBV15 and TRBJ1-6, with 8 bases lining up with TRBD1. V lost 2 bases, J lost 9 bases, and 12 bases stayed unmatched. Germline V gene sequence: CDR1 LNHNV, CDR2 YYDKDF (reference sequence). The CDR3 has 17 amino acids. The CDR3 region has the DNA TGTGCCACCAGCAGAATATGGGGACAGGCAGGCGGTTCACCCCTCCACTTT. Its translation is CATSRIWGQAGGSPLHF. Full variable domain (rest looked up from reference TRBV15 and TRBJ1-6): DAMVIQNPRYQVTQFGKPVTLSCSQTLNHNVMYWYQQKSSQAPKLLFHYYDKDFNNEADTPDNFQSRRPNTSFCFLDIRSPGLGDTAMYLCATSRIWGQAGGSPLHFGNGTRLTVT.

This clone was recorded a few times. This rearrangement joins TRBV5-8 to TRBJ1-2, with TRBD1 matching 8 bases. The CDR3 has 14 residues. After removal of 0 bases from V and 3 bases from J, the junction contained 1 base not matched to a gene. Germline V gene lookup returns CDR1 SGHTS and CDR2 YDEGEE. Written as DNA, the CDR3 is TGTGCCAGCAGCTTGGCAGGGGGCCACTATGGCTACACCTTC. Translated, it gives CASSLAGGHYGYTF.

The V gene is TRBV11-2, the J gene TRBJ1-5; maybe TRBD1 (5 bases). This CDR3 comprises 14 residues. Deletions cut 2 bases from V and 7 bases from J, with 12 bases between. Germline V gene sequence: CDR1 SGHAT, CDR2 FQNNGV. CDR3 region: CASSLTGPPQPQHF. Here the CDR3 DNA reads TGTGCCAGCAGCTTAACAGGACCCCCCCAGCCCCAGCATTTT.

The chain is built from TRBV29-1 and TRBJ2-1, with D maybe TRBD2 (5 bases). The CDR3 sequence is 14 residues long. The V and J ends lost 1 base and 7 bases respectively, with 14 bases between them. Germline V gene lookup returns CDR1 SQVTM and CDR2 ANQGSEA. CDR3 nucleotides: TGCAGCGTTGAAGCTCGACGGTCGGGGAATGAGCAGTTCTTC. As protein: CSVEARRSGNEQFF.

The chain links TRBV6-5 to TRBJ1-2, with 9 bases aligning to TRBD1. V lost 6 bases and J lost 6; bases outside the gene matches: 8. Per germline, CDR1 MNHEY and CDR2 SVGAGI. This CDR3 contains 14 residues. Written as DNA, the CDR3 is TGTGCCAGCAGGTTAACAGGGGGCGGAGATGGCTACACCTTC. Its protein product is CASRLTGGGDGYTF.

As DNA, the CDR3 is TGTGCCAGCAGCACCGGGGGTGGGCAGTATTTT. Amino acids: CASSTGGGQYF. The chain couples TRBV7-2 to TRBJ2-3; weak D call: TRBD2 (6 bases). The CDR3 contains 11 residues. The V end lost 5 bases, the J end lost 11 bases, and 11 bases lay between the germline ends. Germline CDR1 is SGHTA and CDR2 is FQGNSA.

This clone was found a few times. The J gene is TRBJ2-7, the V gene TRBV6-5; unclear D gene. The germline V gene encodes CDR1 MNHEY and CDR2 SVGAGI. The CDR3 sequence is 14 residues long. V gave up 7 bases and J gave up 2 bases, with 15 bases separating them. The CDR3 loop reads CASTAGDSAYEQYF. The CDR3 nucleotides read TGTGCCAGCACCGCTGGGGATTCGGCCTACGAGCAGTACTTC.

The gene calls are TRBV19 and TRBJ1-1; 8 nucleotides line up with TRBD1. This CDR3 has 14 amino acids. Germline loops: CDR1 LNHDA, CDR2 SQIVND (reference sequence). The junction had 3 bases not matched to a gene; V was cut back by 3 bases and J by 3 bases. CDR3 DNA sequence: TGTGCCAGTAGTATCTACAGGGGGGACACTGAAGCTTTCTTT. It is translated as CASSIYRGDTEAFF.

V gene TRBV27 combines with J gene TRBJ1-5; 9 bases align to TRBD1. The CDR3 has 14 amino acids. The J segment lost 0 bases and the V segment lost 8 bases, leaving 2 bases of the junction unmatched. CDR1 and CDR2 from the germline V gene are MNHEY and SMNVEV (reference sequence). CDR3 in amino acids: CASRDRDSNQPQHF. CDR3 nucleotide sequence: TGTGCCAGCCGGGACAGGGATAGCAATCAGCCCCAGCATTTT.

This chain joins TRBV5-1 and TRBJ2-1; D may correspond to TRBD1 or TRBD2 (6 bases each). The V end lost 4 bases, the J end lost 6 bases, and 17 bases lay between the germline ends. The CDR3 spans 15 residues. From germline, CDR1 is SGHRS and CDR2 YFSETQ. CDR3 DNA sequence: TGCGCCAGCAGCCCTAGGGGGGAGGTTCTCAATGAGCAGTTCTTC. Its translation: CASSPRGEVLNEQFF.

V and J are TRBV28 and TRBJ2-3; 7 bases agree with TRBD1. V gave up 6 bases and J gave up 2 bases; unmatched junction bases: 5. The germline V gene encodes CDR1 MDHEN and CDR2 SYDVKM. The length of the CDR3 is 14 residues. CDR3 protein: CASRRQGYTDTQYF. CDR3 sequence (DNA): TGTGCCAGCAGACGACAGGGCTACACAGATACGCAGTATTTT.

The chain employs TRBV7-8 and TRBJ1-5, with D possibly TRBD1 on 5 matching bases. CDR3 size: 16 residues. Germline CDR1 reads SGHVS; CDR2 reads FQNEAQ. Trimming removed 5 bases from V and 2 bases from J, with 16 bases in between. CDR3 bases: TGTGCCAGCAGCCCCACGGGGGGACTTGGCAATCAGCCCCAGCATTTT. It codes for CASSPTGGLGNQPQHF.

The chain has TRBV6-1 and TRBJ2-7; D call uncertain. This CDR3 contains 11 residues. From germline, CDR1 is MNHNS and CDR2 SASEGT. V shed 3 bases and J shed 6 bases, with 6 bases lying between them. The CDR3 nucleotides read TGTGCCAGCAGTGACCATGGCGAGCAGTACTTC. Translated, it gives CASSDHGEQYF.

J is TRBJ2-7 and V is TRBV14, with TRBD1 matching 8 bases. This CDR3 region has 15 residues. With V trimmed by 2 bases and J by 1 base, 4 bases remained unmatched. The germline CDR1 and CDR2 sequences are SGHDN and FVKESK. The CDR3, as DNA: TGTGCCAGCAGCCAATTCAGGGGGCAGTCCTACGAGCAGTACTTC. This codes for CASSQFRGQSYEQYF. Complete variable domain (other parts from reference TRBV14 and TRBJ2-7): EAGVTQFPSHSVIEKGQTVTLRCDPISGHDNLYWYRRVMGKEIKFLLHFVKESKQDESGMPNNRFLAERTGGTYSTLKVQPAELEDSGVYFCASSQFRGQSYEQYFGPGTRLTVT.

J is TRBJ1-1 and V is TRBV7-9; 7 positions agree with TRBD1. The CDR3 is made up of 13 amino acids. Germline V gene lookup returns CDR1 SEHNR and CDR2 FQNEAQ (reference sequence). V shed 4 bases, J shed 5 bases, and the junction held 4 bases outside the gene matches. The chain's CDR3 is CASSSGTATEAFF. The CDR3 DNA sequence: TGTGCCAGCAGCTCCGGGACAGCTACTGAAGCTTTCTTT.

For this clone: Its ends do not fully match the called genes, so a read error is possible. V is TRBV20-1 and J is TRBJ2-2; D gene ambiguous. This CDR3 is 11 amino acids long. CDR1 is DFQATT, CDR2 SNEGSKA, per germline (reference sequence). The CDR3 loop reads CSASKTGELFF. CDR3 DNA: TGCAGTGCTTCGAAGACCGGGGAGCTGTTTTTT.

This clone was seen just once. J is TRBJ1-5 and V is TRBV5-6; a possible D gene is TRBD1 (6 bases). The CDR3 is made up of 14 amino acids. From germline, CDR1 is SGHDT and CDR2 YYEEEE. Trimming took 1 base from V and 4 from J, leaving 9 bases between them. CDR3 in amino acids: CASSLRQGNQPQHF. CDR3 coding DNA: TGTGCCAGCAGCTTGAGGCAGGGGAATCAGCCCCAGCATTTT.

This chain connects TRBV11-2 to TRBJ1-2; D is unresolved. CDR3 size: 12 residues. Germline V gene lookup returns CDR1 SGHAT and CDR2 FQNNGV. V lost 4 bases, J lost 4 bases, and 7 bases lay in between. Here the CDR3 reads CASSSTSYGYTF. The DNA of the CDR3 is TGTGCCAGCAGCTCTACTTCCTATGGCTACACCTTC.

The CDR3 region is CASSFGAGTGQPQHF. Here the CDR3 DNA reads TGCGCCAGCAGCTTCGGGGCAGGGACCGGGCAGCCCCAGCATTTT. The chain couples TRBV5-1 to TRBJ1-5; possibly TRBD1 for D (5 bases). CDR1 and CDR2 (germline): SGHRS, YFSETQ. The CDR3 has 15 residues. Trimming took off 2 bases at V and 7 bases at J, with 16 bases between the two ends.

This rearrangement joins TRBV27 to TRBJ1-1, with a weak D call TRBD1 (5 bases). The CDR3 is made up of 15 amino acids. Trimming removed 3 bases at V and 2 bases at J, with 13 bases between. The V gene's germline CDR1 is MNHEY and CDR2 SMNVEV (reference sequence). CDR3 residues: CASSFGGGTNTEAFF. The CDR3 region has the DNA TGTGCCAGCAGTTTTGGCGGGGGAACTAACACTGAAGCTTTCTTT.

The gene calls are TRBV5-6 and TRBJ1-1; D is ambiguous. Trimming removed 0 bases from V and 3 bases from J, with 6 bases in between. Germline V gene lookup returns CDR1 SGHDT and CDR2 YYEEEE. The CDR3 spans 13 residues. The CDR3 nucleotides are TGTGCCAGCAGCTTGGCCGGGTACACTGAAGCTTTCTTT. Its translation is CASSLAGYTEAFF.

V gene TRBV5-4 combines with J gene TRBJ1-1; 8 bases match TRBD1. Germline V lookup: CDR1 SGHNT, CDR2 YYREEE (reference sequence). The V segment lost 10 bases and the J segment 4 bases; nucleotides outside the gene matches: 9. The CDR3 loop spans 13 amino acids. For the CDR3, the DNA is TGTGCCTACCGGGGAACAGGGGGCACTGAAGCTTTCTTT. Translated: CAYRGTGGTEAFF. The whole variable domain, remainder taken from reference TRBV5-4 and TRBJ1-1, is ETGVTQSPTHLIKTRGQQVTLRCSSQSGHNTVSWYQQALGQGPQFIFQYYREEENGRGNFPPRFSGLQFPNYSSELNVNALELDDSALYLCAYRGTGGTEAFFGQGTRLTVV.

The chain is built from TRBV19 and TRBJ2-3, with TRBD1 matching over 9 bases. Trimming at V came to 10 bases and at J to 2 bases, leaving 10 bases not matched to a gene. The CDR3 has 15 amino acids. Germline CDR1 and CDR2: LNHDA and SQIVND (reference sequence). As DNA, the CDR3 is TGTGCCACTGGGTCGGACAGGGGATCCACAGATACGCAGTATTTT. This codes for CATGSDRGSTDTQYF.

The CDR3 sequence is CASSLGPWAIRNQPQHF. The CDR3 bases are TGTGCCAGCAGCTTGGGGCCGTGGGCGATCAGAAATCAGCCCCAGCATTTT. The chain combines TRBV5-6 with TRBJ1-5; D call uncertain. CDR1 is SGHDT and CDR2 is YYEEEE in the germline V gene. The CDR3 extends over 17 amino acids. The V end was cut by 0 bases, the J end by 4 bases, with 17 bases between.

As DNA, the CDR3 is TGCGCCAGCAGTCACCGGATCGAGGGAGGCGGCAATCAGCCCCAGCATTTT. Encoded protein: CASSHRIEGGGNQPQHF. This chain connects TRBV23-1 to TRBJ1-5; D gene uncertain. TRBV23-1 is filed as an ORF, its function uncertain. The V gene lost 3 bases and the J gene lost 2 bases, with 17 bases spanning the gap. The CDR3 has 17 residues.

This clone turned up a few times. The chain joins TRBV20-1 to TRBJ1-2; D uncertain. Germline V CDR1 and CDR2: DFQATT, SNEGSKA (reference sequence). V was pared by 3 bases and J by 2 bases, with 4 bases between. This CDR3 is built from 11 residues. CDR3 DNA sequence: TGCAGTGCTAGCCCCAACTATGGCTACACCTTC. Translating it yields CSASPNYGYTF.

V gene TRBV27 combines with J gene TRBJ2-1; D possibly corresponds to TRBD1 (5 bases). Germline values: CDR1 MNHEY, CDR2 SMNVEV (reference sequence). V shed 6 bases and J shed 2 bases, with 11 bases lying between them. The CDR3 length is 14 residues. The CDR3 sequence is CASRPDRTYNEQFF. CDR3 in DNA: TGTGCCAGCAGGCCCGACAGAACCTACAATGAGCAGTTCTTC.

The table lists this clone with a few counts. The V call is TRBV7-9, the J call TRBJ1-6; possible D gene TRBD1, 6 bases. The CDR3 covers 14 residues. CDR1 and CDR2 (germline): SEHNR, FQNEAQ (reference sequence). The V end was cut by 7 bases, the J end by 10 bases, with 17 bases between. Here the CDR3 reads CASTQGQGISPLHF. The CDR3 DNA sequence: TGTGCCAGCACCCAGGGACAAGGGATCTCACCCCTCCACTTT.

J is TRBJ2-7 and V is TRBV7-2, with TRBD2 matching 7 bases. The CDR3 loop spans 14 amino acids. V shed 5 bases, J shed 3 bases, and the junction held 7 bases outside the gene matches. CDR1 and CDR2 from the germline V gene are SGHTA and FQGNSA. DNA of the CDR3: TGTGCCAGCAGCCCAATACGGGGGGTCTACGAGCAGTACTTC. This gives the protein CASSPIRGVYEQYF. The full variable domain, completed using reference TRBV7-2 and TRBJ2-7, is GAGVSQSPSNKVTEKGKDVELRCDPISGHTALYWYRQSLGQGLEFLIYFQGNSAPDKSGLPSDRFSAERTGGSVSTLTIQRTQQEDSAVYLCASSPIRGVYEQYFGPGTRLTVT.